This T cell receptor (beta chain) came from a study of CD8 T cells in ankylosing spondylitis. This clonotype was found a few times. Its antigen is unknown. The TCR beta libraries were generated through quantitative 5'-RACE incorporating molecular barcodes. Each CDR3 protein is one row after TCRdb ran MiXCR on the 5' RACE reads. The sample contains some 330,000 distinct CDR3 sequences, around 7.6% of which appear only once. Trimming at V came to 11 bases and at J to 5 bases, leaving 12 bases not matched to a gene. This CDR3 has 15 amino acids. Germline CDR1 and CDR2: MNHNS and SASEGT. General study points: Some motif variants were previously reported in reactive arthritis synovial fluid and blood. A TCR beta motif of seven or eight highly homologous variants appeared characteristic of ankylosing spondylitis blood. Reportedly, significant enrichment of disease-linked clones occurred in matched ankylosing spondylitis synovial fluid.

The receptor was derived from a male donor with ankylosing spondylitis. The chain joins TRBV6-1 to TRBJ2-2; 9 bases are shared with TRBD2. The sample taken for sequencing was blood, either unsorted or a sorted T cell fraction (not recorded which). The DNA for the CDR3 is TGTGCCGGAAGATCTAGCGGGACGGGAACCGGGGAGCTGTTTTTT. Its translation: CAGRSSGTGTGELFF.